This TCR beta chain comes out of a study of blood T cell repertoires in COVID-19. Study details: The United States, Italy and Spain provided the acute and convalescent COVID-19 samples. PBMCs, B-cell-depleted T cells, or T cells were the source of the cDNA or gDNA that made up the material.

Patients at the Seattle site were enrolled during active infection and followed longitudinally. TCRdb keeps only in-frame clones here, not all; method: immunoSEQ multiplex PCR. The data show 300,000 to 400,000 clones, roughly 90% seen once. J gave up 6 bases and V 5 bases, and 11 bases lay outside the gene matches. This CDR3 comprises 15 residues. Germline V gives CDR1 MNHEY, CDR2 SVGEGT. The rearrangement uses TRBV6-2 or TRBV6-3 and TRBJ1-2, with 8 bases aligning to TRBD1. The specimen sequenced was peripheral blood. The sequence came from a woman under 40 with COVID-19, enrolled during active disease. The CDR3 loop is CASSLYRTGQDGYTF. The CDR3 DNA reads TGTGCCAGCAGTCTTTACCGGACAGGGCAAGATGGCTACACCTTC.